This T cell receptor (beta chain) was identified during a study of cytomegalovirus exposure and HLA in healthy donors. V was clipped by 0 bases and J by 3 bases; unmatched bases: 5. The CDR3 runs to 15 residues. The germline gives CDR1 SGHRS, CDR2 YFSETQ. The PCR used 60 Vbeta and 13 Jbeta primers. The method was immunoSEQ multiplex PCR; TCRdb's version includes in-frame clones alone and lacks a portion of them. The sample has about 130,000 clones, around three quarters seen once; the top ten hold roughly 2%. The source is a man aged 18 to 35 in good health and CMV-seronegative. The specimen was PBMCs. The chain combines TRBV5-1 with TRBJ2-7; 8 nucleotides align to TRBD1. The DNA for the CDR3 is TGCGCCAGCAGCTTGGCAGGGGGCAATAACTACGAGCAGTACTTC. The encoded protein is CASSLAGGNNYEQYF.